This T cell receptor (beta chain) stems from a study of blood T cell repertoires in COVID-19 (TCRdb year 2020). Background on the whole study: Samples covering the acute and convalescent phases of COVID-19 were provided by collaborators in the United States, Italy and Spain. Samples came from the ongoing ImmuneRACE study (first 160 participants) plus 1,254 subjects from 6 global collaborators. The sample metadata nearly always contained a de-identified subject ID, COVID-19 status, age in years and sex. Where HLA class I and class II types were available, the types were taken from metadata supplied by the sample provider, not from assay-based typing. The repertoires were made available in a free public database intended to serve as a resource for research on the immune response to SARS-CoV-2. Subjects who had been exposed to COVID-19, were actively infected with it, or had recovered from it provided the deeply sampled blood TCRbeta repertoires that made up the dataset. The prospective study material was composed of cDNA or gDNA derived from T cells, B-cell-depleted T cells, or PBMCs. On the study overall, not on this receptor specifically: The amount of clinical and demographic metadata varied by source and participant and was provided uncurated.

The immunoSEQ Assay, a bias-controlled multiplex PCR, was used to amplify TCRbeta CDR3 regions from genomic DNA. On the study's bioinformatics: Nucleated cell counts per sample were estimated from amplification of reference gene primers within the assay. To quantify the absolute abundance of each unique TCRbeta CDR3 rearrangement, sequence reads were collapsed and filtered. For each sample, productive Simpson clonality was calculated as the square root of Simpson's diversity index over productive rearrangements. This immuneACCESS table, as held by TCRdb, lists in-frame sequences with V and J called but not all clones. Of the missing ones, under half trace to an unresolved V gene in checked studies; the others have no known cause. The V and J calls and the clone size are those of that table, but D and trimming were determined from the DNA. The sample profile shows around 260,000 clones; 87% of them were found once. 2% to 3% of the sample is taken by the ten largest.

V and J are truncated by 4 bases and 5 bases respectively, leaving an intervening sequence of 7 bases. CDR1 LNHDA and CDR2 SQIVND were looked up in the germline V gene (reference sequence). The CDR3 holds 12 amino acids from the cysteine to the phenylalanine. Solely the CDR3 DNA is kept, with 36 bases framed from the first base. The collaborating institutions used their own protocols to collect whole blood in K2EDTA tubes. Collaborator samples were shipped for TCRbeta analysis as frozen whole blood, isolated PBMCs, or DNA extracted from either sample type. Concerning this clone itself: What antigen it recognizes has not been identified. Base qualities are not at hand, and no much larger clone is one base apart.

The sequence joins TRBV19 to TRBJ2-3; perhaps TRBD1 is the D gene, with 5 bases matching. This clonotype originated in a woman in her forties or fifties with acute or convalescent COVID-19. What was sequenced was peripheral blood. For the CDR3, the sequence is CASSRQIDTQYF. The sequenced DNA: TGTGCCAGTAGTAGACAGATAGATACGCAGTATTTT.